This TCR beta chain was documented in a study of cytomegalovirus exposure and HLA in healthy donors. Whole-study findings and limits: The authors considered a cluster of highly shared sequence variants likely to be a sequencing artifact. Clonal expansion was found to be greater in HLA-associated TCR beta chains than in equally common others in a later analysis. Accurate predictions that matched the HLA-A and HLA-B alleles of most subjects were reportedly made from TCR beta sequences. Some segments of the V type, notably TRBV6-2 and TRBV6-3, were excluded as indistinguishable.

Germline CDR1 SQVTM, CDR2 ANQGSEA. The V gene end was trimmed by 2 bases and the J gene end by 9 bases; junction bases not matched to a gene: 3. The CDR3 is 13 residues long. 13 Jbeta primers and 60 Vbeta primers were used for the PCR. Clones were sequenced by immunoSEQ multiplex PCR, and TCRdb holds only the in-frame ones, with some missing. Of 75,000 to 95,000 clones in the sample, less than 70% are singletons; the top ten hold approximately 2.9%. A single count supports this clone. Its antigen is not identified. Sequenced input: PBMCs. V gene TRBV29-1 combines with J gene TRBJ2-1; TRBD1 agrees at 11 bases. The origin of this receptor is a man between 50 and 59 years old in good health and CMV-seronegative. DNA of the CDR3: TGCAGCGTTGAAAGGACAGGGGGCAGTGAGCAGTTCTTC. It specifies CSVERTGGSEQFF.